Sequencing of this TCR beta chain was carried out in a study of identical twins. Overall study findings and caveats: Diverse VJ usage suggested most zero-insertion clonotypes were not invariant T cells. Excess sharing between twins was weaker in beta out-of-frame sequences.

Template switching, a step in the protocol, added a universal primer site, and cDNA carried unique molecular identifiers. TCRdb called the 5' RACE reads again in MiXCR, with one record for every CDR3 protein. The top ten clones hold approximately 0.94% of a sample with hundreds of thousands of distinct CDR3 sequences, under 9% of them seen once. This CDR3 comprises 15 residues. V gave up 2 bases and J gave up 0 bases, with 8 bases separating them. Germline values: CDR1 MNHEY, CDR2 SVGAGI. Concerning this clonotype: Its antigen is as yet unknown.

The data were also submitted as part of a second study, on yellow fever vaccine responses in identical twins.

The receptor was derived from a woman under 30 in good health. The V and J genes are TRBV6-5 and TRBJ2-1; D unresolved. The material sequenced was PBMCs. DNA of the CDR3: TGTGCCAGCAGTTACGTGGCAGGCTCCTACAATGAGCAGTTCTTC. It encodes CASSYVAGSYNEQFF.